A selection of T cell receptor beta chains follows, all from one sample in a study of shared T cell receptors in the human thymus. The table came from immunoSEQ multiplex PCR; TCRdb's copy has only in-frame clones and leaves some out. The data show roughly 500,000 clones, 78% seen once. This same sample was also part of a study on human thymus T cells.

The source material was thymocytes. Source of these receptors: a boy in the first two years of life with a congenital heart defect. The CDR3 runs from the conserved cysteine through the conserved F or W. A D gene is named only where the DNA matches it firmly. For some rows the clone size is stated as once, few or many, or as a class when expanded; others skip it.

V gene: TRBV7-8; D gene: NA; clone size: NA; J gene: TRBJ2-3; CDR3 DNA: TGTGCCAGCAGCTACACAGGGGCGGGGACAGATACGCAGTATTTT; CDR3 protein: CASSYTGAGTDTQYF
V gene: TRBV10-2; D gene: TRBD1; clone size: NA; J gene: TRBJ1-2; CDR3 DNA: TGCGCCAGCAGCAGGGACAGAGTACCTAACTATGGCTACACCTTC; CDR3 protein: CASSRDRVPNYGYTF
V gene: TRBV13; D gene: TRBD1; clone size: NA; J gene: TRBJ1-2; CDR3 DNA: TGTGCCAGCAGCTTACCCCCTCGACAGGGCTACTATGGCTACACCTTC; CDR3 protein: CASSLPPRQGYYGYTF
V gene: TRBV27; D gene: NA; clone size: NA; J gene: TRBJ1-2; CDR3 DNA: TGTGCCAGCAGACCAGGGGTATCGCGGGGCTACACCTTC; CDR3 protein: CASRPGVSRGYTF
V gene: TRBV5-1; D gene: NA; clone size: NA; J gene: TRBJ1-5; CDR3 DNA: TGCGCCAGCAGCTTGATTGGGGGCCGCAATCAGCCCCAGCATTTT; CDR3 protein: CASSLIGGRNQPQHF
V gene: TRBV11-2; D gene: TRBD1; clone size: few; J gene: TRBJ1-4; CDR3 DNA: TGTGCCAGCAGCTGGGGACGACAGGGTGCGGGCGATGAAAAACTGTTTTTT; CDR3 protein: CASSWGRQGAGDEKLFF
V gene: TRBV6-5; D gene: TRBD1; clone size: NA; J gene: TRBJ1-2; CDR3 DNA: TGTGCCAGCAGTTGGGGGACAGGGCGGGGGACGGGCTACACCTTC; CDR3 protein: CASSWGTGRGTGYTF
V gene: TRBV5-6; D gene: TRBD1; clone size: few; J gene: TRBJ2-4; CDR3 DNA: TGTGCCAGCAGCTGGGGACAGGCCAAAAACATTCAGTACTTC; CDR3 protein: CASSWGQAKNIQYF
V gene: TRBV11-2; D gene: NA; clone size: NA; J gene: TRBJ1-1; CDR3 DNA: TGTGCCAGCAGCTTAGGGGGACATCAGACTGAAGCTTTCTTT; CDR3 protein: CASSLGGHQTEAFF
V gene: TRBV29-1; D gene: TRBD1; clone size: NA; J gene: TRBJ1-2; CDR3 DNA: TGCAGCGTTAAGGACAGGTCCTATGGCTACACCTTC; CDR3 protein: CSVKDRSYGYTF
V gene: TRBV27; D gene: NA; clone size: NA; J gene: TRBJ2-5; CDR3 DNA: TGTGCCAGCAGTTGGAGACAAGAGACCCAGTACTTC; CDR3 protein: CASSWRQETQYF
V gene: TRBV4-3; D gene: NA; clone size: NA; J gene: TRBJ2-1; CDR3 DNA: TGCGCCAGCAGCCAAGTTTGGCGGGCCATTCCCCAATCTCGCGGTGGCTACAATGAGCAGTTCTTC; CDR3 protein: CASSQVWRAIPQSRGGYNEQFF
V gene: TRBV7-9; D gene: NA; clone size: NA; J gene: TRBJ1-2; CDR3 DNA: TGTGCCAGTTTGGAGAACTATGGCTACACCTTC; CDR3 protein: CASLENYGYTF
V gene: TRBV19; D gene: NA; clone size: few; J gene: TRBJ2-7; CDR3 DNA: TGTGCCAGTAGTACCCGGGGACTCCGACACGAGCAGTACTTC; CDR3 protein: CASSTRGLRHEQYF
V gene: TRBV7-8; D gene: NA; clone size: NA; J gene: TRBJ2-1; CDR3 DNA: TGTGCCAGCAGCTTGGACTACGACAATGAGCAGTTCTTC; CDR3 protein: CASSLDYDNEQFF
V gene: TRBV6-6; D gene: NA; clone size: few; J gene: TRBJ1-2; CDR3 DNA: TGTGCCAGCAGTGCTACCGGGTGCTACACCTTC; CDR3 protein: CASSATGCYTF